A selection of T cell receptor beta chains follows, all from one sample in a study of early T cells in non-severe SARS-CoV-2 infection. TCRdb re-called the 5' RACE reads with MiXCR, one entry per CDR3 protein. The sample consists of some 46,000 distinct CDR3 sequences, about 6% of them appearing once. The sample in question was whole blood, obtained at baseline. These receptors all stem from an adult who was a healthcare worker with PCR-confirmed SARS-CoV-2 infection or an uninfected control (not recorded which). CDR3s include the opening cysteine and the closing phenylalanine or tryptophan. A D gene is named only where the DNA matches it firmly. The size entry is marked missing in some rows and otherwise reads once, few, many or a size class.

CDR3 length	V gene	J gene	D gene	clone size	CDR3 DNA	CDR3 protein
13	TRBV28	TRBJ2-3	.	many	TGTGCCAGCAGTCCCAGGGTCCCAGATACGCAGTATTTT	CASSPRVPDTQYF
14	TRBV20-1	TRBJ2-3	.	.	TGCAGTGCTAGAGGACGGGTTAGCACAGATACGCAGTATTTT	CSARGRVSTDTQYF
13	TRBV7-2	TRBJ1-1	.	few	TGTGCCAGCAGCTTATCGGGGAACACTGAAGCTTTCTTT	CASSLSGNTEAFF
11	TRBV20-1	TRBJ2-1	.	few	TGCAGTGCTAGCCCCCGAAATGAGCAGTTCTTC	CSASPRNEQFF
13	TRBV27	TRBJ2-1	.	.	TGTGCCAGCAGAGTAGACGGCTACAATGAGCAGTTCTTC	CASRVDGYNEQFF
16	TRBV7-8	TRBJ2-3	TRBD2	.	TGTGCCAGCAGCCCCGAGATGGGGCGGGAGCCAGATACGCAGTATTTT	CASSPEMGREPDTQYF
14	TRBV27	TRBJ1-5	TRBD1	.	TGTGCCAGCAGTCCAGGGGGCAGAGGTCAGCCCCAGCATTTT	CASSPGGRGQPQHF
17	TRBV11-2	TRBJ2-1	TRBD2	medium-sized	TGTGCCAGCAGCTTAGAAGCCCGAGGACTAGCGGGGGATGAGCAGTTCTTC	CASSLEARGLAGDEQFF
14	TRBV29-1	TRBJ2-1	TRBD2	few	TGCAGCGCCGCACAGCGGGGGGACTACAATGAGCAGTTCTTC	CSAAQRGDYNEQFF
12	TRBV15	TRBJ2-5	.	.	TGTGCCACCTCCAGGGTAAAAGAGACCCAGTACTTC	CATSRVKETQYF
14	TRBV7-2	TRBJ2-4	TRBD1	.	TGTGCCAGCAGCTATGGGACAGGGGGCTACATTCAGTACTTC	CASSYGTGGYIQYF